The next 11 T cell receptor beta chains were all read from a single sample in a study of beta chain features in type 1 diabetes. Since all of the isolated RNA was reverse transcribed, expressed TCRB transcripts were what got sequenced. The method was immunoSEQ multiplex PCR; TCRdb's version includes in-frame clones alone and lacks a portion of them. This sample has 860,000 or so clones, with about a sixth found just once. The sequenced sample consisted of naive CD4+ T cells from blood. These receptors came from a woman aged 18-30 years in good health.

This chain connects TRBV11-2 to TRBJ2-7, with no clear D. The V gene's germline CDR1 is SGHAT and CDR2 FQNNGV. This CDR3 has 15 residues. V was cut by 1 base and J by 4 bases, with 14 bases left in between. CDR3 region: CASSLAGQAWYEQYF. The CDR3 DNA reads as TGTGCCAGCAGCTTAGCCGGGCAAGCTTGGTACGAGCAGTACTTC. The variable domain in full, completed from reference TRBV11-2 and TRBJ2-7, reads EAGVAQSPRYKIIEKRQSVAFWCNPISGHATLYWYQQILGQGPKLLIQFQNNGVVDDSQLPKDRFSAERLKGVDSTLKIQPAKLEDSAVYLCASSLAGQAWYEQYFGPGTRLTVT.

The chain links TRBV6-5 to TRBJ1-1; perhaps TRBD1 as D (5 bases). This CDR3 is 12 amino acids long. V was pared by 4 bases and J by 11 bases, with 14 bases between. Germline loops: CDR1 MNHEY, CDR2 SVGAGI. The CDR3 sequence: CASSSRGTNAFF. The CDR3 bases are TGTGCCAGCAGTTCTCGGGGGACGAATGCTTTCTTT.

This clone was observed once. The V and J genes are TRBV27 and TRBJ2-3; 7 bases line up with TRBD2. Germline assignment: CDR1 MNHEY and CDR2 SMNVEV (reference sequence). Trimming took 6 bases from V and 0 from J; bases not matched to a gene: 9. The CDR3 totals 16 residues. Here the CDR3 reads CASSPSLAASTDTQYF. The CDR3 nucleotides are TGTGCCAGCAGCCCGTCCCTAGCGGCTAGCACAGATACGCAGTATTTT.

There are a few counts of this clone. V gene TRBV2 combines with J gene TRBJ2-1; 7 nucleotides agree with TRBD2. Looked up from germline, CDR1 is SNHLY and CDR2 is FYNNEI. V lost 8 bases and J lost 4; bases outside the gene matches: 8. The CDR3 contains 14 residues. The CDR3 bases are TGTGCCAGCGGCTCCCTAGCGGTATACAATGAGCAGTTCTTC. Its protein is CASGSLAVYNEQFF.

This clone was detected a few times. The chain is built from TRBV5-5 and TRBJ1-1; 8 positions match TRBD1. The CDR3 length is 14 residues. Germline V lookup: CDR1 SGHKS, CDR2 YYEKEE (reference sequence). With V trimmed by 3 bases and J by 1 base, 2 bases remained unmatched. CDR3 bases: TGTGCCAGCAGCTCCGACAGGGGGAACACTGAAGCTTTCTTT. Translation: CASSSDRGNTEAFF.

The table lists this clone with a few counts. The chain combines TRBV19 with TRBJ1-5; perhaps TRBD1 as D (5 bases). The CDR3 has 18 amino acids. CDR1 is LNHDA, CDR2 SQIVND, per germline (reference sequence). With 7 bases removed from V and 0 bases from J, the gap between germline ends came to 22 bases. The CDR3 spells CASNPGQGWGYSNQPQHF. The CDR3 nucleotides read TGTGCCAGTAACCCCGGGCAGGGCTGGGGCTATAGCAATCAGCCCCAGCATTTT.

Written as DNA, the CDR3 is TGTGCCAGCAGCTTCGGGGTCATGGGGCCCTACGAGCAGTACTTC. As protein: CASSFGVMGPYEQYF. The chain employs TRBV7-2 and TRBJ2-7, with D possibly being TRBD1 or TRBD2 (5 bases each). V gave up 3 bases and J gave up 2 bases, with 14 bases separating them. CDR3 length: 15 residues. Germline CDR1 reads SGHTA; CDR2 reads FQGNSA.

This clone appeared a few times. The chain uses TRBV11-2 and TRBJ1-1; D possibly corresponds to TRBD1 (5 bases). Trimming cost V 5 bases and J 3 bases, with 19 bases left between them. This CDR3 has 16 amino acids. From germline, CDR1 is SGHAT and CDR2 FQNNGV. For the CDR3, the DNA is TGTGCCAGCAGCAACCGGGACGGCTTAGGGGACACTGAAGCTTTCTTT. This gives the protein CASSNRDGLGDTEAFF.

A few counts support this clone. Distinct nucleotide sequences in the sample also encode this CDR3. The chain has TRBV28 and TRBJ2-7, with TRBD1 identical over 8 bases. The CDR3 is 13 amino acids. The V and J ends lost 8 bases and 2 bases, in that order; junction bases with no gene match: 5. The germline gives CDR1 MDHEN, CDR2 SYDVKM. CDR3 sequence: CASRTGLAYEQYF. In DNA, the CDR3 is TGTGCCAGCCGGACAGGGCTTGCCTACGAGCAGTACTTC.

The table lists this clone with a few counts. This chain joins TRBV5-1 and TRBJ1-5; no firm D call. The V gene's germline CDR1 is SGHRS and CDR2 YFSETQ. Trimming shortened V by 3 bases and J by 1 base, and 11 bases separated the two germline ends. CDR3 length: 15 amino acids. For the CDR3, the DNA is TGCGCCAGCAGCTCCTTTCCCGGGAGCAATCAGCCCCAGCATTTT. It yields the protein CASSSFPGSNQPQHF.

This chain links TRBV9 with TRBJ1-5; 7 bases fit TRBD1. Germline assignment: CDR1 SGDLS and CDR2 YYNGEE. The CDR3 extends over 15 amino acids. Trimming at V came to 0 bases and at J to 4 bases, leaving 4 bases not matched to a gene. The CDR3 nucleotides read TGTGCCAGCAGCGTAGGGGCACAGGGGAATCAGCCCCAGCATTTT. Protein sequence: CASSVGAQGNQPQHF.